The entry that follows covers one TCR beta chain sequence. This clone was observed once. This receptor's antigen is unknown. Base-call qualities are not available, and no considerably larger clone is one nucleotide away. The CDR3 regions of human TCRbeta chains were analyzed by immunosequencing. Per the source publication's procedure: TCRs in the repertoires were compared against a reference library of SARS-CoV-2-specific TCRs that had been generated with the MIRA antigen-specificity platform. Breadth was defined as the fraction of unique TCRs that were SARS-CoV-2-associated, and depth was defined as the fraction of total T cells that were SARS-CoV-2-associated. Using the MIRA data, every spike-specific TCR was mapped to the spike region that the TCR reacted to and assigned to either a CD4 or a CD8 class. Log10-transformed breadth and depth values were compared by one-way ANOVA with Sidak's multiple comparisons tests. Drawn from immuneACCESS, this table holds only the in-frame rearrangements with V and J called that TCRdb kept. Clones are partly lost; checked studies trace under half to an unresolved V gene and leave the rest unexplained. Clonal size and the V and J genes are those of that table, whereas D and trimming came from the DNA. This sample is represented by 130,000 to 150,000 clones; roughly 89% of them were singletons. Jointly, the top ten make up around 1.7% of the sample.

The data originate from a study of T cell responses to AZD1222 COVID-19 vaccine listed by TCRdb under 2021. General notes on the study: Because spike-specific TCR depth and breadth did not differ between the two schedules, AZD1222 recipients who got a second dose at roughly 4 weeks were pooled with those who got a second dose at roughly 12 weeks. Trial participants were enrolled by age into subgroups of 18-55, 56-69 and 70-plus years, and around 150, 28 and 57 TCR-sequenced participants, respectively, were included in these subgroups. A total of 233 trial participants underwent TCR sequencing, of whom 207 had received two doses of AZD1222 and roughly 26 had received two doses of the MenACWY control vaccine. The paper as a whole reports these results and caveats: Only a handful of AZD1222 recipients were SARS-CoV-2 seropositive at baseline, limiting conclusions about previously exposed vaccinees. No day 14 peak-response samples were available, so repertoires were characterized only after the peak T cell response. Participants were mostly white British, with more females than males. The authors suggested clonal diversity may have been underestimated. The 56-69-year group was small, and its depth increase did not reach significance, likely because of low power. Reportedly, almost half of the unique spike-specific TCRs recognized epitopes lying outside the regions that are mutated in the B.1.351 and B.1.1.7 variants. After two AZD1222 doses, both the breadth and the depth of spike-specific TCRs were significantly higher than at day 0 and than in MenACWY recipients. The whole spike protein was spanned by vaccine-associated CD4 TCRs, and dominant responses were seen in regions 160-218 and 743-854.

The CDR3 runs 22 amino acids, cysteine and phenylalanine included. The entry retains the CDR3 DNA only, 66 bases that are in frame from base 1. For this chain, trimming is 3 bases at the V end and 5 bases at the J end, and the number of junction bases without a gene match is 20. The germline V gene supplies CDR1 MDHEN and CDR2 SYDVKM. What the time point label conveys for this sample: baseline before first vaccination. Vaccinee samples came from UK trials COV001 and COV002, including a single-blind randomized controlled phase 2/3 trial of AZD1222 (ChAdOx1 nCoV-19) in healthy adults. For TCRbeta chain sequencing, PBMC samples were collected from trial participants at day 0 and at day 28 after the second dose.

The chain employs TRBV28 and TRBJ2-1; 15 central nucleotides agree with TRBD2. This specimen was peripheral blood, taken on day 0 of AZD1222 vaccination. The source of this sequence is an adult in good health. The CDR3: CASSLPTPGLAGGPNIHNEQFF. The DNA reads TGTGCCAGCAGTTTGCCGACACCTGGACTAGCGGGAGGGCCGAATATCCACAATGAGCAGTTCTTC.